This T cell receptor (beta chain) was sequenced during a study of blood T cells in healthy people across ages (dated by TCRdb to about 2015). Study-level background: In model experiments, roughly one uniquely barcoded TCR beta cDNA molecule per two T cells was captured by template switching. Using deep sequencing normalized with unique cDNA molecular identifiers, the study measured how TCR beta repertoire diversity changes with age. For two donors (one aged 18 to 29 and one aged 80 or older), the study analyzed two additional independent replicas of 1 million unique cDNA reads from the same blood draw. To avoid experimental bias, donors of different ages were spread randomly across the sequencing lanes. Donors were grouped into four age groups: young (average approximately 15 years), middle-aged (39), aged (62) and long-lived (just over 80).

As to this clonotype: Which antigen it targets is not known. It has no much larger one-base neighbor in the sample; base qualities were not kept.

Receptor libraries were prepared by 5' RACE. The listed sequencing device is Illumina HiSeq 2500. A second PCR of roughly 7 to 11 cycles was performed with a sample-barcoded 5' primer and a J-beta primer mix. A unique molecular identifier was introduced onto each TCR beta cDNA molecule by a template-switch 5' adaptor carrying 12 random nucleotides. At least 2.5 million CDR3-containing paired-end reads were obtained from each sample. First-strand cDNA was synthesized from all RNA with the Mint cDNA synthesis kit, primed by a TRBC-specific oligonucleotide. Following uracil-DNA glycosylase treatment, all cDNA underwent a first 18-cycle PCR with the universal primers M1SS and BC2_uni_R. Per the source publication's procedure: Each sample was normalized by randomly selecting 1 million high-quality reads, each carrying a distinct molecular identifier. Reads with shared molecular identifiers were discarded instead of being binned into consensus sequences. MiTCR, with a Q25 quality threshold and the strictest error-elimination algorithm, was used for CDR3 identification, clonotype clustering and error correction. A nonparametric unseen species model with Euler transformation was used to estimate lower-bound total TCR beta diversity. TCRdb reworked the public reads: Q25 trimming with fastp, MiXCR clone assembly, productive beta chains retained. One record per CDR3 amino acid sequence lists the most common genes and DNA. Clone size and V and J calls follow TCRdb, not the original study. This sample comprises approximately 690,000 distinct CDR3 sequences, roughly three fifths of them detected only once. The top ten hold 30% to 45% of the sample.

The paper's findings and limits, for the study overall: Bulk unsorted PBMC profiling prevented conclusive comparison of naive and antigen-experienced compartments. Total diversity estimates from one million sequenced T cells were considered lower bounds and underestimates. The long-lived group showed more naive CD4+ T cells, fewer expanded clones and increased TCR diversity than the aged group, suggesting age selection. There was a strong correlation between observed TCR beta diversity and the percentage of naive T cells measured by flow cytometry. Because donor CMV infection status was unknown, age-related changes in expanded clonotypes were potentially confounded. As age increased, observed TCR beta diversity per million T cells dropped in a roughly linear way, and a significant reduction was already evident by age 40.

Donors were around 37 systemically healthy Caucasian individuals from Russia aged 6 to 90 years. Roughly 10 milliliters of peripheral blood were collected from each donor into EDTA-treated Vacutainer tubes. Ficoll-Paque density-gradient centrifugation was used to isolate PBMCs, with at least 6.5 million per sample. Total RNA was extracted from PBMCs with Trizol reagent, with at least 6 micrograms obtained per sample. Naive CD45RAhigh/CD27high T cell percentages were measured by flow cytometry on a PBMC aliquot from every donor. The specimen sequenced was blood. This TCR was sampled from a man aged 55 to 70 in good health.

This receptor carries the CDR3 CATSGDSRTDTQYF. Here is the DNA: TGTGCCACCAGCGGGGACAGTCGGACAGATACGCAGTATTTT. The sequence is built from TRBV15 and TRBJ2-3, with 7 bases aligning to TRBD1. Per the germline V gene (reference sequence), LNHNV is the CDR1 and YYDKDF is the CDR2. From the cysteine up to the phenylalanine, the CDR3 has a length of 14 residues. Only CDR3 DNA is held: 42 bases, read in frame from base 1. Unmatched junction bases come to 5, with V trimmed by 5 bases and J by 3 bases.